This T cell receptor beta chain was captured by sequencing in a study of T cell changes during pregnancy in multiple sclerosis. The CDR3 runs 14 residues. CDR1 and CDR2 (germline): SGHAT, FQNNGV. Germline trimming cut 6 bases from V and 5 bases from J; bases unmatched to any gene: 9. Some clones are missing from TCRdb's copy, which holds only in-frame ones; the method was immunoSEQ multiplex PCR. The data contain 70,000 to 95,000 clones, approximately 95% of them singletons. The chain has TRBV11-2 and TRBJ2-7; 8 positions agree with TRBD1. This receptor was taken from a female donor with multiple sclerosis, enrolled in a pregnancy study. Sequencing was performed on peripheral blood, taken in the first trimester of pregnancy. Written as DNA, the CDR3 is TGTGCCAGCAGAAGGCCGGGACAGGAAAACGAGCAGTACTTC. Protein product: CASRRPGQENEQYF.